This T cell receptor (beta chain) was recovered during a study of T cell clonotyping in hematopoietic cell transplantation (dated by TCRdb to 2020 to 2023). The study in broad terms: A total of roughly 130 blood samples were collected in the study from approximately 32 consecutive transplant recipients and their related donors. Patient recruitment ran from 2015 to early 2017, and follow-up continued until late 2020 or death. What the research found in general, with its limitations: A decrease in recipient TCR diversity was observed after transplant, and a progressive increase in pathologically expanded clonotypes was seen from day 30 to day 180. The sample size was limited, and because cells were not sorted, the contributions of CD4 and CD8 repertoires could not be separated. Recipient repertoires showed only a small fraction of overlap with donor repertoires, and over 95% appeared de novo at the given depth. Broader posttransplant TCR repertoire diversity was predicted by donor and pretransplant recipient Inverse Simpson Index values.

TCR beta CDR3 regions were amplified from genomic DNA with the immunoSEQ assay, a bias-controlled multiplex PCR using V- and J-specific primers. In a second PCR step, a proprietary barcode and Illumina adapter sequences were attached to the CDR3 amplicons. An Illumina MiSeq instrument was used to sequence the CDR3 libraries. Turning to the authors' computational methods: Export and quality control were handled in immunoSEQ Analyzer 3.0, while downstream analyses relied on R Bioconductor and Immunarch. Only productive rearrangements in the normalized downsampled data set were used to calculate repertoire metrics. In the normalized cohort, a clonotype counted as pathologically expanded if the clonotype was larger than 5 templates. Repertoire diversity was measured with the Inverse Simpson Index. To capture all clonotypes, the CMV-specificity analyses were run on the non-normalized data set. TCRdb retrieved this table from immuneACCESS and kept in-frame rearrangements only. Not all clones are present; in checked studies, unresolved V genes account for under half, and no reason is known for the remainder. V, J and clone size reflect that table, while D and trimming were determined from the DNA. This sample holds over 35,000 clones; about 87% were observed only once. Of the sample, roughly 2% falls within the top ten clones.

With regard to this clone: What antigen it recognizes has not been identified. No quality values exist for individual bases; no much larger clone is one base distant.

There are 15 amino acids in the CDR3, from cysteine to phenylalanine inclusive. Of the read, only the CDR3 DNA is kept; its 45 bases are in frame from base 1. V is cut back by 2 bases and J by 6 bases, with 8 bases in the junction unmatched. In the germline V gene (reference sequence), CDR1 corresponds to GTSNPN and CDR2 to SVGIG. For TCR beta sequencing, blood samples came from the related transplant donors. Using Nuclei Lysis Solution, genomic DNA was extracted from unfractionated peripheral blood mononuclear cells that were either fresh or cryopreserved. The sequence came from a woman between 40 and 55 years old in good health. Some clones in this sample may be carry-over from other donors' samples. This receptor chain uses TRBV30 and TRBJ2-3, with 10 middle bases fitting TRBD2. The sequenced sample was peripheral blood mononuclear cells. The nucleotide sequence is given as TGTGCCTGGAGTAGCGGGAGGGTCCTCTCGGATACGCAGTATTTT. This sequence encodes CAWSSGRVLSDTQYF.